The clone carrying this T cell receptor (beta chain) was recorded only once. As handled by the study authors: Amplification from reference gene primers served as the basis for estimated nucleated cell counts. The table came from immunoSEQ multiplex PCR; TCRdb's copy has only in-frame clones and leaves some out. D and trimming were read from the DNA, whereas the V and J calls and clone size are those reported in that table. The repertoire includes a few hundred thousand clones, approximately 91% of them detected once, and 0.94% sits in the top ten. The record originates from a study of blood T cell repertoires in COVID-19. Study background: Specimens from acute and convalescent COVID-19 originated in the United States, Italy and Spain. The analysed material was cDNA or gDNA that came from T cells, B-cell-depleted T cells, or PBMCs.

Per the germline V gene, CDR1 is KGHDR and CDR2 is SFDVKD. Trimming cost V 1 base and J 3 bases, with 15 bases left between them. CDR3 length equals 17 residues. The source material was peripheral blood. This sequence joins TRBV24-1 and TRBJ2-1, with D tentatively TRBD1 (6 bases). The receptor was isolated from a woman in her forties who had recovered from COVID-19. CDR3 nucleotides: TGTGCCACCAGTGATTTCCAGGGGCCCCCAGGCTACAATGAGCAGTTCTTC. As protein: CATSDFQGPPGYNEQFF.